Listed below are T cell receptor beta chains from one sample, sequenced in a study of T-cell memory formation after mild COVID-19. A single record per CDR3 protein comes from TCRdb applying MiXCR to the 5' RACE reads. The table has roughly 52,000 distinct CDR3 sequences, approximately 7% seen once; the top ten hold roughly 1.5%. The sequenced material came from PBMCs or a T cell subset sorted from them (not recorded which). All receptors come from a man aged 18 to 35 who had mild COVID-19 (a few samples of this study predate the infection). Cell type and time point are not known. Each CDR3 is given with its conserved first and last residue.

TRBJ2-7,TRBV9,CASSVEGQGYEQYF
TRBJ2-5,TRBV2,CASRGEETQYF
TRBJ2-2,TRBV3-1,CASSRANGELFF
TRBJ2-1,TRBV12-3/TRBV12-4,CASSFMEGGEQFF
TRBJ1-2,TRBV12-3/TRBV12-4,CASSTRSGGMGYGYTF
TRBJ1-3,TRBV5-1,CASSPTTGISGNTIYF
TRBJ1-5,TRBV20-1,CSARSRGFNQPQHF
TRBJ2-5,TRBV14,CASSRGLQETQYF
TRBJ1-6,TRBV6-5,CASSTLTGGAASPLHF
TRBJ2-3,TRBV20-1,CSASRSGGTQYF
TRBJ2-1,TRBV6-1,CASRLGSGRGNNEQFF
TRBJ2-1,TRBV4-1,CASSQDSRRKSSYNEQFF
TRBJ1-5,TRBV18,CASSPPGLSNQPQHF
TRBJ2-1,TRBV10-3,CAISVGTGPNEQFF
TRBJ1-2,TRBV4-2,CASSQNPSTGETYGYTF
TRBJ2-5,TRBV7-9,CASSQESETQYF
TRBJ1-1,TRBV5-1,CASSLSRDSPMNTEAFF
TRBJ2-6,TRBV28,CASSLGGISGANVLTF